One and the same sample provided the 11 T cell receptor beta chains below, sequenced in a study of T cells in Graves' hyperthyroidism and ophthalmopathy. Amplification yielded TCR beta CDR3 regions, with RNA transcripts as the source. A first-round RT-PCR of the TCR CDR3 used the HTBI primer set. TCRdb re-derived calls from the multiplex PCR reads in MiXCR, one entry per CDR3 protein. This repertoire shows around 620,000 distinct CDR3 sequences, 13% to 15% found once; its top ten account for roughly 7%. Sequencing input: blood. The source of these receptors is a woman aged 18-30 years with Graves' ophthalmopathy.

In its sample, this clonotype was seen many times. This chain connects TRBV11-1 to TRBJ2-3, with D possibly being TRBD1 or TRBD2 (5 bases each). Looked up from germline, CDR1 is SGHAT and CDR2 is FQDESV (reference sequence). Trimming pared 5 bases from V and 0 bases from J, leaving 9 bases between. This CDR3 is 14 amino acids long. This CDR3 reads CASSRGVSTDTQYF. The CDR3 DNA reads TGTGCCAGCAGCCGAGGGGTCAGCACAGATACGCAGTATTTT. Filled out from reference TRBV11-1 and TRBJ2-3, the complete variable domain reads EAEVAQSPRYKITEKSQAVAFWCDPISGHATLYWYRQILGQGPELLVQFQDESVVDDSQLPKDRFSAERLKGVDSTLKIQPAELGDSAMYLCASSRGVSTDTQYFGPGTRLTVL.

This clonotype has a count of ten or more. CDR3 DNA: TGTGCCAGCAGTTACTCATGGGACAGCTACGAGCAGTACTTC. Translated: CASSYSWDSYEQYF. The chain joins TRBV6-2 or TRBV6-3 to TRBJ2-7, with 7 bases fitting TRBD1. The CDR3 consists of 14 residues. J lost 3 bases, V lost 0 bases, and 2 bases had no gene match. The V gene's germline CDR1 is MNHEY and CDR2 SVGEGT.

This clonotype showed up many times. The chain employs TRBV7-9 and TRBJ2-3, with 11 bases fitting TRBD2. V dropped 5 bases and J dropped 6; count of bases not matched to a gene: 13. This CDR3 comprises 17 residues. Looked up from germline, CDR1 is SEHNR and CDR2 is FQNEAQ (reference sequence). The CDR3 loop reads CASSQSLAGGTRDTQYF. The CDR3 DNA is TGTGCCAGCAGCCAATCGTTAGCGGGAGGGACGCGGGATACGCAGTATTTT. Complete variable domain (other parts from reference TRBV7-9 and TRBJ2-3): DTGVSQNPRHKITKRGQNVTFRCDPISEHNRLYWYRQTLGQGPEFLTYFQNEAQLEKSRLLSDRFSAERPKGSFSTLEIQRTEQGDSAMYLCASSQSLAGGTRDTQYFGPGTRLTVL.

There are many counts of this clonotype. The gene calls are TRBV3-1 and TRBJ1-5, with D perhaps TRBD1 (6 bases). CDR3 length: 16 amino acids. Germline V gene lookup returns CDR1 LGHDT and CDR2 YNNKEL (reference sequence). Deletions cut 1 base from V and 7 bases from J, with 17 bases between. The DNA for the CDR3 is TGTGCCAGCAGCCAAGGTGGAGGGGGGGCTGGGCAGCCCCAGCATTTT. It specifies CASSQGGGGAGQPQHF. The complete variable domain, with remaining parts taken from reference TRBV3-1 and TRBJ1-5, reads DTAVSQTPKYLVTQMGNDKSIKCEQNLGHDTMYWYKQDSKKFLKIMFSYNNKELIINETVPNRFSPKSPDKAHLNLHINSLELGDSAVYFCASSQGGGGAGQPQHFGDGTRLSIL.

The V and J genes are TRBV18 and TRBJ2-3, with D perhaps given as TRBD1 or TRBD2 (6 bases each). V was clipped by 1 base and J by 14 bases, with 19 bases between them. The CDR3 spans 14 residues. Looked up from germline, CDR1 is KGHSH and CDR2 is LQKENI. This CDR3 reads CASSPRDGGRDGYF. DNA of the CDR3: TGTGCCAGCTCACCACGCGACGGGGGCAGGGATGGGTATTTT.

This clonotype was recorded many times. The V gene is TRBV7-3, the J gene TRBJ2-1; 8 nucleotides line up with TRBD2. Germline CDR1 reads SGHTA; CDR2 reads FQGTGA. V was clipped by 0 bases and J by 4 bases; unmatched bases: 5. This CDR3 contains 16 residues. CDR3 residues: CASSLTSAGGYNEQFF. CDR3 in DNA: TGTGCCAGCAGCTTAACGTCGGCGGGAGGATACAATGAGCAGTTCTTC.

This clonotype was counted many times. The V and J genes are TRBV10-3 and TRBJ2-2; TRBD1 might be the D (6 bases). Deletions cut 6 bases from V and 1 base from J, with 15 bases between. This CDR3 region has 16 residues. CDR1 is ENHRY, CDR2 SYGVKD, per germline. The CDR3: CAIRTGLDRNTGELFF. The DNA for the CDR3 is TGTGCCATCAGAACTGGGTTGGACAGGAACACCGGGGAGCTGTTTTTT.

A note on this clonotype: An end of the junction differs from the germline gene, which may be a read error. The rearrangement links TRBV5-1 to TRBJ2-7, with D perhaps TRBD2 (6 bases). This CDR3 comprises 14 residues. The germline gives CDR1 SGHRS, CDR2 YFSETQ. The DNA for the CDR3 is TGCACCAGCCGCAGCGGGTCCGCCAACTACGAGCAGTACTTC. Translated: CTSRSGSANYEQYF.

Ten or more counts support this clonotype. V gene TRBV7-9 combines with J gene TRBJ1-1, with unresolved D. Germline V gene lookup returns CDR1 SEHNR and CDR2 FQNEAQ (reference sequence). This CDR3 is 14 amino acids long. Trimming stripped 5 bases from V and 3 bases from J, with 13 bases between. In DNA form, the CDR3 reads TGTGCCAGCAGCCCGGCTAAGGACTACACTGAAGCTTTCTTT. This translates into CASSPAKDYTEAFF. The whole variable domain, filled in from reference TRBV7-9 and TRBJ1-1, reads DTGVSQNPRHKITKRGQNVTFRCDPISEHNRLYWYRQTLGQGPEFLTYFQNEAQLEKSRLLSDRFSAERPKGSFSTLEIQRTEQGDSAMYLCASSPAKDYTEAFFGQGTRLTVV.

The sample holds many counts of this clonotype. The chain combines TRBV30 with TRBJ2-1; no definite D call. V shed 2 bases and J shed 6 bases, with 11 bases lying between them. This CDR3 comprises 13 residues. The germline CDR1 and CDR2 sequences are GTSNPN and SVGIG (reference sequence). The CDR3 bases are TGTGCCTGGAGTCCTAACAGTGGCAATGAGCAGTTCTTC. As protein: CAWSPNSGNEQFF.

The J gene is TRBJ1-1, the V gene TRBV20-1; D ambiguous. The CDR3 is 14 amino acids. CDR1 is DFQATT and CDR2 is SNEGSKA in the germline V gene (reference sequence). The V gene lost 3 bases and the J gene lost 1 base, with 12 bases spanning the gap. CDR3 residues: CSARFSISNTEAFF. CDR3 bases: TGCAGTGCTAGGTTCAGCATTTCGAACACTGAAGCTTTCTTT.